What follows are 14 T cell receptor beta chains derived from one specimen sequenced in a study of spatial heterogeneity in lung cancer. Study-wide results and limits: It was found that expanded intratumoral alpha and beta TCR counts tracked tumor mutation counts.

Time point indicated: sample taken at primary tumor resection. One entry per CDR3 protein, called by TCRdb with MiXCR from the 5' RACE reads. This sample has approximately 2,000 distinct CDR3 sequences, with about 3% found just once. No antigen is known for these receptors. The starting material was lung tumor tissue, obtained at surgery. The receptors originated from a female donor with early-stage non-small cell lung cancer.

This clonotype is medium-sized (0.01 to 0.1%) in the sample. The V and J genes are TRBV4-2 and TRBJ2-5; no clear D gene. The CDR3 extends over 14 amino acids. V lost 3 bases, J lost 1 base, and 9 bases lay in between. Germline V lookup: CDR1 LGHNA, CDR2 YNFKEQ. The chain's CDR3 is CASSHRSFQETQYF. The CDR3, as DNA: TGTGCCAGCAGCCACAGATCTTTCCAAGAGACCCAGTACTTC.

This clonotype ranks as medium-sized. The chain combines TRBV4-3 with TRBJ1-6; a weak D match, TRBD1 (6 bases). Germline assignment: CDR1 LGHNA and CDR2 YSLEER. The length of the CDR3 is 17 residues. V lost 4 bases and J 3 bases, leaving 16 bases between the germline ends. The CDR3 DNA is TGCGCCAGCAGCCGGGCGGTGGACAGCTACTATAATTCACCCCTCCACTTT. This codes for CASSRAVDSYYNSPLHF.

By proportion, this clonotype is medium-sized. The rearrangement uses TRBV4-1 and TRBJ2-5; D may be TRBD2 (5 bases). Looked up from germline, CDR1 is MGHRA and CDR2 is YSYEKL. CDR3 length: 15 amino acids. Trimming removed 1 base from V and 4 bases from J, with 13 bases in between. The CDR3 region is CASSQGENLAETQYF. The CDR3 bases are TGCGCCAGCAGCCAAGGGGAGAACCTGGCAGAGACCCAGTACTTC.

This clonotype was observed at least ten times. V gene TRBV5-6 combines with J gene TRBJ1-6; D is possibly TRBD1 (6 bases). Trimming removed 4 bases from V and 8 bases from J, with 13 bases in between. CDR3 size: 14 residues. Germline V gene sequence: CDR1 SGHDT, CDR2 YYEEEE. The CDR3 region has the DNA TGTGCCAGCAGCCGACAGGTCGCGTATTCACCCCTCCACTTT. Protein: CASSRQVAYSPLHF.

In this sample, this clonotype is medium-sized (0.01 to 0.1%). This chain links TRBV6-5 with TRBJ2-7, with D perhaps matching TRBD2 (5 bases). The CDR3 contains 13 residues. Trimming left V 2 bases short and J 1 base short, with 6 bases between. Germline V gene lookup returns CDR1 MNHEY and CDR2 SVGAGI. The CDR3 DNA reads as TGTGCCAGCAGTTACACTAGATCCTACGAGCAGTACTTC. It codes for CASSYTRSYEQYF.

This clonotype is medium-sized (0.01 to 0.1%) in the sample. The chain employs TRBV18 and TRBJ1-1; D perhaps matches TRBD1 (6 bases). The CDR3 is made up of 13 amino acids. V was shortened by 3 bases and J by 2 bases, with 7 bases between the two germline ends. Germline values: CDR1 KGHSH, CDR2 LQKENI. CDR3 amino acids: CASSPGQNTEAFF. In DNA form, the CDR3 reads TGTGCCAGCTCACCGGGACAAAACACTGAAGCTTTCTTT.

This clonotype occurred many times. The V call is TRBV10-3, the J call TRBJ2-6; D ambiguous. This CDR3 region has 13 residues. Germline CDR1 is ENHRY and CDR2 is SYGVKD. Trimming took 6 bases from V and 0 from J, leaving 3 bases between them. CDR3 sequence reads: CAIRTSGANVLTF. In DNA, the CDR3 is TGTGCCATCAGAACCTCTGGGGCCAACGTCCTGACTTTC.

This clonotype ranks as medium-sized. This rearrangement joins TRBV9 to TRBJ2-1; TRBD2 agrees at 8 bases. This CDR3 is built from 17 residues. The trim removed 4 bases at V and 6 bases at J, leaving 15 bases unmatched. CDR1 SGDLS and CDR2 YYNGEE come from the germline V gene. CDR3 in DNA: TGTGCCAGCAGCTCGGGCCCCGGGACTAGTCCTCCCAATGAGCAGTTCTTC. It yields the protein CASSSGPGTSPPNEQFF.

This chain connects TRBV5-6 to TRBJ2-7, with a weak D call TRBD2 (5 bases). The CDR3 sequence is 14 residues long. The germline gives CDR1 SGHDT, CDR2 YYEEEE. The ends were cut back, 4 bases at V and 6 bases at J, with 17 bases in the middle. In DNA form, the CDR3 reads TGTGCCAGCAGCCGCGACCCTGGACTTAGCGAGCAGTACTTC. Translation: CASSRDPGLSEQYF.

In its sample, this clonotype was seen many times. The CDR3 loop reads CASSQGRTEAFF. DNA for the CDR3: TGTGCCAGCAGCCAAGGGCGCACTGAAGCTTTCTTT. This chain links TRBV28 with TRBJ1-1; no clear D gene. This CDR3 has 12 amino acids. CDR1 and CDR2 (germline): MDHEN, SYDVKM. Between the trimmed V and J ends, which lost 6 bases and 4 bases, there was a span of 9 bases.

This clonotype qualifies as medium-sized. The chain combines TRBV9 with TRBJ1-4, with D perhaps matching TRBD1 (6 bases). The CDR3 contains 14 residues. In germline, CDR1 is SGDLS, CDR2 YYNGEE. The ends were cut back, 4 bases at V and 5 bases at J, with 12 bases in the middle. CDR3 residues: CASSKQGLNEKLFF. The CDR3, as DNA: TGTGCCAGCAGCAAACAGGGACTAAATGAAAAACTGTTTTTT.

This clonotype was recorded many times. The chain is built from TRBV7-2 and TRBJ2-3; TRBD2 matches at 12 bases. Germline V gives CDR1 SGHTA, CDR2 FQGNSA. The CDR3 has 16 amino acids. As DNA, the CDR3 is TGTGCTTCCACTCTAGCGGGGGGGCCGGGCACAGATACGCAGTATTTT. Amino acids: CASTLAGGPGTDTQYF.

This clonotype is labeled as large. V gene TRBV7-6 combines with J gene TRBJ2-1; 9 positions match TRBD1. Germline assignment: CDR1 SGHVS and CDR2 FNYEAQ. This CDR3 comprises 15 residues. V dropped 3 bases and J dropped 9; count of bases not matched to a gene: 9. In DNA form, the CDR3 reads TGTGCCAGCAGCTTGGAGGGACAGGGTAGGGGTGAGCAGTTCTTC. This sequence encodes CASSLEGQGRGEQFF.

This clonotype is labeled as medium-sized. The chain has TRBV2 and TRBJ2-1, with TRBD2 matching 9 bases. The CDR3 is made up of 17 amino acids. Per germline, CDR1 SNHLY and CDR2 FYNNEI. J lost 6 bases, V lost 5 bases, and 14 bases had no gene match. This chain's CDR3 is CASSRLLSGGYRNEQFF. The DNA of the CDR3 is TGTGCCAGCAGTCGACTTCTAAGCGGGGGGTATCGCAATGAGCAGTTCTTC.